This TCR beta chain was sequenced for a study of blood T cell repertoires in COVID-19. In the source study's methods: Estimates of nucleated cell counts were drawn from the amplification of reference gene primers. This table comes from immunoSEQ multiplex PCR, and its TCRdb copy is limited to in-frame clones, with some not included. V and J calls and clone size are as listed in that table; D and trimming were resolved from the DNA. The sample carries about 220,000 clones, about four fifths recorded once. This clone has just one count. Participants were aged about 18 to 100 years from around 25 US areas. Cohorts were based on clinical histories the participants reported. The J segment lost 7 bases and the V segment lost 7 bases, leaving 9 bases of the junction unmatched. CDR3 length: 13 residues.

Input material: PBMCs or T cells enriched from blood (not recorded which). The TCR sequence derives from a woman between 40 and 50 years old who had been exposed to COVID-19. The chain employs TRBV12-3 or TRBV12-4 and TRBJ1-2, with 7 bases fitting TRBD1. The CDR3 sequence is CASKKGTALGYTF. The CDR3 DNA is TGTGCCAGCAAAAAGGGGACAGCTCTTGGCTACACCTTC.